The sequence of this TCR beta chain was determined in a study of HIV-infected patients and healthy controls. Looking at the study overall: CD4 counts in about 85% of the 16 patients increased modestly yet significantly but stayed below normal. Whole-study findings and limits: HIV+ repertoires were severely depleted of MAIT alpha-chain CDR3s, unlike healthy controls. The study did not determine the donors' HLA types.

At least ten counts were recorded for this clonotype. Its antigen remains unknown. Antiretroviral therapy had run roughly three months, about 14 weeks, before follow-up blood collection. Whole blood was used without fractionation, so all unsorted peripheral T cells were included. Germline V gene data show CDR1 as LGHDT and CDR2 as YNNKEL (reference sequence). Unmatched junction bases numbered 14, after V lost 6 bases and J lost 0 bases. The CDR3 is 19 residues long. Alpha and beta constant-region primers primed reverse transcription of around 500 ng RNA. Separate chain-specific third strand synthesis with multiplexing indices produced the alpha and beta libraries. From the 5' RACE reads, TCRdb called clonotypes with MiXCR, one entry per CDR3 protein. The profile covers some 9,600 distinct CDR3 sequences, with around 6% appearing a single time and under 30% taken by the ten largest.

The receptor comes from an adult with HIV infection. The donor label of this sample is uncertain. J is TRBJ2-6 and V is TRBV3-1; 7 positions match TRBD1. The material sequenced was blood, taken during antiretroviral therapy. The chain's CDR3 is CASRSKVQGEYSGANVLTF. Here the CDR3 DNA reads TGTGCCAGCAGATCCAAGGTTCAGGGGGAGTACTCTGGGGCCAACGTCCTGACTTTC.